One and the same sample provided the 9 T cell receptor beta chains below, sequenced in a study of patients and donors after allogeneic stem cell transplantation. MiXCR was run by TCRdb on the RT-PCR reads, yielding one entry per CDR3 protein. The sample yields over 65,000 distinct CDR3 sequences, 26% seen once. The sequenced material came from blood, either unsorted or a sorted T cell fraction (not recorded which). Receptors originate from a human donor who was either an allogeneic HSCT recipient or a stem cell or donor lymphocyte infusion donor (not recorded which). It is not recorded whose cells these are; they may come from a transplant donor.

This clonotype was picked up a small number of times. This chain connects TRBV14 to TRBJ2-1, with 8 bases matching TRBD2. The V gene's germline CDR1 is SGHDN and CDR2 FVKESK. The CDR3 totals 15 residues. V trimming: 5 bases; J trimming: 5 bases; junction bases outside the gene matches: 8. CDR3 in amino acids: CASSTTSGHNNEQFF. The CDR3 region has the DNA TGTGCCAGCAGCACCACTAGCGGACATAACAATGAGCAGTTCTTC. Using reference TRBV14 and TRBJ2-1 for the parts outside the CDR3, the full variable domain is EAGVTQFPSHSVIEKGQTVTLRCDPISGHDNLYWYRRVMGKEIKFLLHFVKESKQDESGMPNNRFLAERTGGTYSTLKVQPAELEDSGVYFCASSTTSGHNNEQFFGPGTRLTVL.

This chain joins TRBV2 and TRBJ2-7; perhaps TRBD1 as D (5 bases). The CDR3 consists of 12 residues. Germline V gene sequence: CDR1 SNHLY, CDR2 FYNNEI. The V end was cut by 11 bases, the J end by 3 bases, with 14 bases between. CDR3 loop: CAGSDIGYEQYF. The CDR3 DNA is TGTGCCGGATCGGACATCGGCTACGAGCAGTACTTC. The entire variable domain, with the rest obtained from reference TRBV2 and TRBJ2-7, is as follows: EPEVTQTPSHQVTQMGQEVILRCVPISNHLYFYWYRQILGQKVEFLVSFYNNEISEKSEIFDDQFSVERPDGSNFTLKIRSTKLEDSAMYFCAGSDIGYEQYFGPGTRLTVT.

This clonotype was counted only a few times. The chain links TRBV5-1 to TRBJ1-5; D call uncertain. Trimming pared 2 bases from V and 3 bases from J, leaving 6 bases between. The CDR3 extends over 13 amino acids. Germline values: CDR1 SGHRS, CDR2 YFSETQ. Written as DNA, the CDR3 is TGCGCCAGCAGCTTCAGTGCCAATCAGCCCCAGCATTTT. Translated, it gives CASSFSANQPQHF.

This clonotype occurred many times. V is TRBV7-3 and J is TRBJ1-1, with a tentative D call TRBD1 (5 bases). The CDR3 spans 13 residues. V was shortened by 5 bases and J by 1 base, with 8 bases between the two germline ends. From germline, CDR1 is SGHTA and CDR2 FQGTGA. As DNA, the CDR3 is TGTGCCAGCAGCGCAAGGGGGAACACTGAAGCTTTCTTT. Amino acids: CASSARGNTEAFF. Variable domain in full (rest from reference TRBV7-3 and TRBJ1-1): GAGVSQTPSNKVTEKGKYVELRCDPISGHTALYWYRQSLGQGPEFLIYFQGTGAADDSGLPNDRFFAVRPEGSVSTLKIQRTERGDSAVYLCASSARGNTEAFFGQGTRLTVV.

J is TRBJ2-1 and V is TRBV5-1, with 10 bases fitting TRBD1. The CDR3 runs to 15 residues. Germline CDR1 reads SGHRS; CDR2 reads YFSETQ. After removal of 3 bases from V and 2 bases from J, the junction contained 2 bases not matched to a gene. This CDR3 is CASSWDRGAYNEQFF. CDR3 nucleotides: TGCGCCAGCAGCTGGGACAGGGGCGCCTACAATGAGCAGTTCTTC.

The rearrangement joins TRBV12-3 or TRBV12-4 to TRBJ2-5; maybe TRBD2 (7 bases). Trimming removed 6 bases from V and 4 bases from J, with 15 bases in between. The CDR3 is 14 residues long. As DNA, the CDR3 is TGTGCCAGCAGCCCGGGGGGCGGGCGAGAGACCCAGTACTTC. Its protein product is CASSPGGGRETQYF.

V and J are TRBV20-1 and TRBJ1-2; a possible D gene is TRBD1 (5 bases). Trimming stripped 5 bases from V and 4 bases from J, with 11 bases between. CDR1 is DFQATT, CDR2 SNEGSKA, per germline (reference sequence). This CDR3 spans 12 amino acids. Written as DNA, the CDR3 is TGCAGTGCTGGGGGACGGAGCTATGGCTACACCTTC. Amino acid sequence: CSAGGRSYGYTF.

This clonotype was picked up a small number of times. V usage is TRBV5-1 and J usage is TRBJ1-4, with D uncertain. Trimming removed 5 bases at V and 2 bases at J, with 10 bases between. This CDR3 has 14 residues. Germline assignment: CDR1 SGHRS and CDR2 YFSETQ. CDR3 bases: TGCGCCAGCAGTTCGGGTGGGACTAATGAAAAACTGTTTTTT. As protein: CASSSGGTNEKLFF.

The chain employs TRBV5-8 and TRBJ1-2; no clear D gene. V lost 4 bases, J lost 2 bases, and 9 bases lay in between. Germline assignment: CDR1 SGHTS and CDR2 YDEGEE. CDR3 size: 13 residues. The CDR3 DNA reads as TGTGCCAGCAGCCCTTATCTGAACTATGGCTACACCTTC. Translating it yields CASSPYLNYGYTF.